The next 8 T cell receptor beta chains were all read from a single sample in a study of cytomegalovirus exposure and HLA in healthy donors. Researchers ran the PCR with 60 Vbeta and 13 Jbeta primers. Repertoires were generated with immunoSEQ multiplex PCR, while TCRdb's copy carries only in-frame clones and drops some. Among some 52,000 clones listed, 72% were seen once. Sequencing input: PBMCs. The source of these receptors is a woman between 45 and 60 years old in good health and CMV-seronegative.

This clone has more than one count but fewer than ten. The rearrangement links TRBV7-6 to TRBJ1-1; the match to TRBD1 covers 7 bases. There are 14 residues in the CDR3. Germline V gene lookup returns CDR1 SGHVS and CDR2 FNYEAQ. The V segment lost 5 bases and the J segment 1 base; nucleotides outside the gene matches: 4. The DNA for the CDR3 is TGTGCCAGCAGCCCTACAGGGGCGAACACTGAAGCTTTCTTT. Amino acids: CASSPTGANTEAFF.

This chain links TRBV30 with TRBJ2-2; tentative D call: TRBD2 (6 bases). The germline CDR1 and CDR2 sequences are GTSNPN and SVGIG (reference sequence). With 5 bases removed from V and 0 bases from J, the gap between germline ends came to 13 bases. This CDR3 region has 15 residues. The CDR3 sequence: CAWGGSSANTGELFF. The CDR3 nucleotides read TGTGCCTGGGGGGGGAGTAGCGCGAACACCGGGGAGCTGTTTTTT.

The J gene is TRBJ1-3, the V gene TRBV18, with a weak D call TRBD1 (6 bases). The germline V gene encodes CDR1 KGHSH and CDR2 LQKENI. This CDR3 is 16 amino acids long. The ends were cut back, 6 bases at V and 2 bases at J, with 17 bases in the middle. CDR3 protein: CASSPTAGATGNTIYF. In DNA form, the CDR3 reads TGTGCCAGCTCCCCGACAGCGGGGGCAACTGGAAACACCATATATTTT.

The chain has TRBV9 and TRBJ2-6; TRBD2 matches 7 bases. This CDR3 is built from 15 residues. The V and J ends lost 4 bases and 1 base, in that order; junction bases with no gene match: 2. Germline CDR1 is SGDLS and CDR2 is YYNGEE. CDR3 sequence: CASSKGGSGANVLTF. Written as DNA, the CDR3 is TGTGCCAGCAGCAAGGGAGGGTCTGGGGCCAACGTCCTGACTTTC.

The chain has TRBV21-1 and TRBJ2-7; the table gives TRBD1 as D, unverified against the DNA. TRBV21-1 is an annotated pseudogene. The CDR3 extends over 14 amino acids. CDR3 sequence reads: CASSKKTRVHEQYF. The CDR3 DNA follows: TGTGCCAGCAGCAAAAAGACAAGAGTGCACGAGCAGTACTTC.

This clone showed up just a few times. This sequence joins TRBV18 and TRBJ2-3; 10 bases agree with TRBD1. The CDR3 has 16 amino acids. Unmatched junction bases numbered 4, after V lost 3 bases and J lost 1 base. Germline CDR1 and CDR2: KGHSH and LQKENI. Here the CDR3 reads CASSPRDRGGTDTQYF. The CDR3 coding sequence is TGTGCCAGCTCACCTCGGGACAGGGGCGGCACAGATACGCAGTATTTT. Filled out from reference TRBV18 and TRBJ2-3, the complete variable domain reads NAGVMQNPRHLVRRRGQEARLRCSPMKGHSHVYWYRQLPEEGLKFMVYLQKENIIDESGMPKERFSAEFPKEGPSILRIQQVVRGDSAAYFCASSPRDRGGTDTQYFGPGTRLTVL.

J is TRBJ1-2 and V is TRBV5-4, with 7 bases lining up with TRBD1. Per germline, CDR1 SGHNT and CDR2 YYREEE (reference sequence). The V segment lost 4 bases and the J segment 3 bases; nucleotides outside the gene matches: 9. The CDR3 runs 15 residues. The CDR3 spells CASSDAGGPDYGYTF. The CDR3, as DNA: TGTGCCAGCAGCGACGCAGGGGGTCCCGACTATGGCTACACCTTC.

This clone was counted only a few times. The gene calls are TRBV6-1 and TRBJ1-2; possibly TRBD1 for D (6 bases). This CDR3 spans 16 amino acids. Germline lookup yields CDR1 MNHNS and CDR2 SASEGT. The V gene lost 4 bases and the J gene lost 4 bases, with 19 bases spanning the gap. The CDR3 loop reads CASSGGTRGVIYGYTF. Written as DNA, the CDR3 is TGTGCCAGCAGTGGGGGGACACGGGGGGTAATCTATGGCTACACCTTC.